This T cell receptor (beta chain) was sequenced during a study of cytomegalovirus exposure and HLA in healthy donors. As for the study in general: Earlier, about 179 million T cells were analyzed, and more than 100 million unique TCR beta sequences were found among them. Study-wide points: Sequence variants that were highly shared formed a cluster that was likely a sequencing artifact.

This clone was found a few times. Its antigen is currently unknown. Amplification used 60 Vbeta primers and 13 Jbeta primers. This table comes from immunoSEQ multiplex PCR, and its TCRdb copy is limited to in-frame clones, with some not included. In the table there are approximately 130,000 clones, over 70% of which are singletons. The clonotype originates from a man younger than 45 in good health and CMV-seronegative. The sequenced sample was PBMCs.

In DNA form, the CDR3 reads TGTGCCAGCAGTCCCAGTGACAGGGATGCAACTTTCTTT. As protein: CASSPSDRDATFF. J is TRBJ1-1 and V is TRBV28; 7 bases are shared with TRBD1. This CDR3 is built from 13 residues. The V gene's germline CDR1 is MDHEN and CDR2 SYDVKM. V lost 5 bases and J lost 12; bases outside the gene matches: 12.